The source of this T cell receptor beta chain is a study of T cell changes during pregnancy in multiple sclerosis. The CDR3 contains 17 residues. Germline CDR1 is SGHVS and CDR2 is FNYEAQ. Trimming removed 1 base from V and 5 bases from J; junction bases left unmatched: 9. Here immunoSEQ multiplex PCR was the method, and the copy in TCRdb shows in-frame clones only, minus some. The table records roughly 80,000 clones, over 80% of them present only once. This receptor was identified in a female donor with multiple sclerosis, enrolled in a pregnancy study. The chain combines TRBV7-6 with TRBJ1-4; 8 bases line up with TRBD1. This specimen consisted of peripheral blood, obtained in the first trimester of pregnancy. The CDR3 DNA reads as TGTGCCAGCAGCTTAGTGAGCGGACAGGGTGGAAATGAAAAACTGTTTTTT. Translated, it gives CASSLVSGQGGNEKLFF.